Below are 27 T cell receptor beta chains sequenced from a single sample in a study of T cells after yellow fever vaccination. TCRdb processed the 5' RACE reads anew with MiXCR; each CDR3 protein has one entry. Among hundreds of thousands of distinct CDR3 sequences listed, roughly 9% were seen once. This specimen consisted of CD4+ T cells sorted from PBMCs, obtained 5 days after the yellow fever booster vaccination. These receptor sequences come from a man between 18 and 29 years old who received the YFV17D yellow fever vaccine.

This clonotype was seen a handful of times. V and J are TRBV27 and TRBJ1-3; 7 bases fit TRBD1. V gave up 6 bases and J gave up 4 bases; unmatched junction bases: 9. This CDR3 is 15 amino acids long. Germline V gene lookup returns CDR1 MNHEY and CDR2 SMNVEV (reference sequence). The CDR3 is CASSETTGVGNTIYF. The CDR3 nucleotides read TGTGCCAGCAGCGAAACCACAGGGGTGGGAAACACCATATATTTT.

This clonotype was seen more than once but under ten times. V is TRBV4-3 and J is TRBJ1-2; 7 nucleotides line up with TRBD1. The CDR3 has 15 amino acids. CDR1 LGHNA and CDR2 YSLEER come from the germline V gene. V lost 4 bases to trimming and J lost 4 bases; unmatched junction nucleotides: 9. DNA for the CDR3: TGCGCCAGCAGCCCGAGTGCCCGGGACAGCTATGGCTACACCTTC. Translation: CASSPSARDSYGYTF.

This sequence joins TRBV15 and TRBJ2-1; D is unclear. V was trimmed by 0 bases and J by 4 bases, leaving 4 bases between them. The CDR3 spans 13 residues. Germline-derived CDR1 and CDR2 are LNHNV and YYDKDF (reference sequence). CDR3 in amino acids: CATSREEYNEQFF. The CDR3 nucleotides are TGTGCCACCAGCAGAGAGGAATACAATGAGCAGTTCTTC.

The chain employs TRBV20-1 and TRBJ2-3, with unresolved D. Germline-derived CDR1 and CDR2 are DFQATT and SNEGSKA (reference sequence). V lost 0 bases and J lost 4, with 11 bases in between. This CDR3 comprises 14 residues. The CDR3 spells CSARDQELADTQYF. The CDR3 DNA sequence: TGCAGTGCTAGAGATCAGGAGTTGGCAGATACGCAGTATTTT.

This clonotype was counted only a few times. The chain links TRBV6-2 or TRBV6-3 to TRBJ2-7; the D gene is possibly TRBD1 (5 bases). This CDR3 has 12 amino acids. From germline, CDR1 is MNHEY and CDR2 SVGEGT. V shed 5 bases and J shed 2 bases, with 7 bases lying between them. The CDR3 loop is CASSRGPYEQYV. The CDR3 coding sequence is TGTGCCAGCAGTAGGGGCCCCTACGAGCAGTACGTC.

This clonotype has a count of ten or more. The rearrangement joins TRBV7-2 to TRBJ1-1, with D perhaps matching TRBD1 (5 bases). The CDR3 runs 13 residues. Per the germline V gene, CDR1 is SGHTA and CDR2 is FQGNSA. V was trimmed by 0 bases and J by 7 bases, leaving 9 bases between them. The CDR3 sequence: CASSLAPGGEAFF. For the CDR3, the DNA is TGTGCCAGCAGCTTAGCGCCGGGGGGTGAAGCTTTCTTT.

In its sample, this clonotype was seen a few times. The chain links TRBV2 to TRBJ2-3, with D unresolved. The CDR3 spans 14 residues. Trimming removed 0 bases at V and 2 bases at J, with 6 bases between. Germline lookup yields CDR1 SNHLY and CDR2 FYNNEI. For the CDR3, the DNA is TGTGCCAGCAGTGAAGCGCTTTTCACAGATACGCAGTATTTT. It yields the protein CASSEALFTDTQYF.

This clonotype has at least ten counts. The chain joins TRBV21-1 to TRBJ2-2; whether TRBD1, the table's D call, matches the DNA was not checked. TRBV21-1 is a pseudogene locus. This CDR3 spans 16 amino acids. CDR3 sequence reads: CASSKVIRGSTGELFF. The CDR3 nucleotides read TGTGCCAGCAGCAAAGTCATAAGGGGTAGCACCGGGGAGCTGTTTTTT.

This clonotype has more than one count but fewer than ten. V and J are TRBV5-4 and TRBJ2-5; perhaps TRBD2 as D (6 bases). Germline assignment: CDR1 SGHNT and CDR2 YYREEE (reference sequence). Trimming removed 3 bases at V and 2 bases at J, with 11 bases between. The CDR3 totals 14 residues. CDR3: CASSSRGPQETQYF. As DNA, the CDR3 is TGTGCCAGCAGCTCGCGGGGACCGCAAGAGACCCAGTACTTC.

In its sample, this clonotype was seen many times. The chain recombines TRBV7-9 with TRBJ1-2; maybe TRBD1 (5 bases). The CDR3 is made up of 15 amino acids. Germline V gene data show CDR1 as SEHNR and CDR2 as FQNEAQ (reference sequence). The V end was cut by 3 bases, the J end by 3 bases, with 14 bases between. The CDR3 sequence is CASSFILPGDYGYTF. In nucleotides, the CDR3 is TGTGCCAGCAGCTTTATCCTTCCGGGGGACTATGGCTACACCTTC. Looking up the rest from reference TRBV7-9 and TRBJ1-2 gives the full variable domain: DTGVSQNPRHKITKRGQNVTFRCDPISEHNRLYWYRQTLGQGPEFLTYFQNEAQLEKSRLLSDRFSAERPKGSFSTLEIQRTEQGDSAMYLCASSFILPGDYGYTFGSGTRLTVV.

The sample holds a few counts of this clonotype. The V gene is TRBV4-3, the J gene TRBJ2-7; no clear D. The CDR3 is 12 residues long. CDR1 and CDR2 (germline): LGHNA, YSLEER. Trimming removed 0 bases from V and 6 bases from J, with 6 bases in between. The CDR3 sequence: CASSQEGGEQYF. The CDR3 DNA sequence: TGCGCCAGCAGCCAAGAAGGCGGCGAGCAGTACTTC.

This chain joins TRBV7-2 and TRBJ2-5; 7 bases fit TRBD2. The trim removed 4 bases at V and 5 bases at J, leaving 4 bases unmatched. CDR3 length equals 13 residues. Germline V lookup: CDR1 SGHTA, CDR2 FQGNSA. The CDR3 DNA is TGTGCCAGCAGCTACTTCGGGGGGGAGACCCAGTACTTC. Protein: CASSYFGGETQYF.

The chain combines TRBV7-8 with TRBJ1-6; 8 positions match TRBD1. This CDR3 has 15 residues. Germline CDR1 is SGHVS and CDR2 is FQNEAQ. The J segment lost 3 bases and the V segment lost 3 bases, leaving 1 base of the junction unmatched. The CDR3: CASSFTGGYNSPLHF. The DNA of the CDR3 is TGTGCCAGCAGCTTCACAGGGGGCTATAATTCACCCCTCCACTTT.

V and J are TRBV12-3 or TRBV12-4 and TRBJ1-5, with D perhaps TRBD1 (5 bases). This CDR3 contains 15 residues. V lost 5 bases and J lost 4, with 15 bases in between. CDR3 protein: CASSPNAGWNQPQHF. The CDR3 DNA sequence: TGTGCCAGCAGTCCCAATGCAGGGTGGAATCAGCCCCAGCATTTT.

J is TRBJ1-6 and V is TRBV7-2, with D unresolved. The CDR3 contains 14 residues. Trimming stripped 6 bases from V and 6 bases from J, with 12 bases between. CDR1 is SGHTA, CDR2 FQGNSA, per germline. CDR3: CASRGIAINSPLHF. The CDR3 DNA follows: TGTGCCAGCAGGGGCATTGCCATTAATTCACCCCTCCACTTT.

V and J are TRBV6-1 and TRBJ2-3, with a weak D call TRBD2 (8 bases). This CDR3 has 19 amino acids. From germline, CDR1 is MNHNS and CDR2 SASEGT. V lost 2 bases and J 0 bases, leaving 21 bases between the germline ends. CDR3 DNA: TGTGCCAGCAGTGAAAGGGGGCTCAGCGGGGGCCTCAGCACAGATACGCAGTATTTT. It codes for CASSERGLSGGLSTDTQYF.

In this sample, this clonotype turned up once. The chain combines TRBV6-5 with TRBJ2-7; 8 bases align to TRBD2. This CDR3 comprises 12 residues. From germline, CDR1 is MNHEY and CDR2 SVGAGI. V lost 11 bases to trimming and J lost 10 bases; unmatched junction nucleotides: 13. The CDR3 loop reads CAAGRGATDQYV. The CDR3 nucleotides are TGTGCCGCGGGGCGGGGGGCGACCGATCAGTACGTC.

This clonotype was observed a few times. The chain uses TRBV5-4 and TRBJ2-1; 10 nucleotides align to TRBD1. CDR1 is SGHNT, CDR2 YYREEE, per germline (reference sequence). CDR3 size: 16 residues. The J segment lost 2 bases and the V segment lost 4 bases, leaving 6 bases of the junction unmatched. CDR3 bases: TGTGCCAGCAGCCTCGGGACAGGGGCGGCCTACAATGAGCAGTTCTTC. Its translation: CASSLGTGAAYNEQFF.

This clonotype was recorded many times. This sequence joins TRBV28 and TRBJ2-7; D is unresolved. This CDR3 region has 15 residues. The ends were cut back, 4 bases at V and 2 bases at J, with 15 bases in the middle. The germline V gene has CDR1 MDHEN and CDR2 SYDVKM. CDR3 DNA sequence: TGTGCCAGCAGTTCTGTCGAGCCCACTCCCTACGAGCAGTACTTC. It is translated as CASSSVEPTPYEQYF.

The chain couples TRBV4-3 to TRBJ2-7; 7 bases match TRBD1. The trim removed 5 bases at V and 4 bases at J, leaving 5 bases unmatched. Germline assignment: CDR1 LGHNA and CDR2 YSLEER. The CDR3 is made up of 13 amino acids. This CDR3 is CASSLTGEYEQYF. Written as DNA, the CDR3 is TGCGCCAGCAGCTTAACAGGGGAGTACGAGCAGTACTTC.

This clonotype has just a few counts. The chain uses TRBV2 and TRBJ2-1; 8 nucleotides agree with TRBD2. The V segment lost 4 bases and the J segment 2 bases; nucleotides outside the gene matches: 4. Germline V gene sequence: CDR1 SNHLY, CDR2 FYNNEI. This CDR3 comprises 15 residues. This CDR3 is CASSVRRGAYNEQFF. CDR3 DNA: TGTGCCAGCAGTGTAAGGCGGGGGGCCTACAATGAGCAGTTCTTC.

The sample holds a few counts of this clonotype. The chain couples TRBV4-3 to TRBJ1-1; D is unclear. V was pared by 0 bases and J by 0 bases, with 5 bases between. Germline V gives CDR1 LGHNA, CDR2 YSLEER. The CDR3 runs to 14 residues. The CDR3 nucleotides are TGCGCCAGCAGCCAAGAGAATCTGAACACTGAAGCTTTCTTT. This codes for CASSQENLNTEAFF.

This clonotype was observed a handful of times. The gene calls are TRBV7-2 and TRBJ2-7; D gene uncertain. Trimming shortened V by 5 bases and J by 2 bases, and 10 bases separated the two germline ends. The CDR3 covers 13 residues. Germline values: CDR1 SGHTA, CDR2 FQGNSA. The CDR3 protein is CASSPVTAYEQYF. The CDR3 DNA follows: TGTGCCAGCAGCCCCGTAACCGCCTACGAGCAGTACTTC.

This clonotype has at least ten counts. This chain connects TRBV20-1 to TRBJ1-2; weak D call: TRBD1 (5 bases). The germline V gene has CDR1 DFQATT and CDR2 SNEGSKA (reference sequence). CDR3 size: 13 residues. The CDR3 reads CNPEGLPPYGYTF. The CDR3 DNA reads as TGCAATCCCGAGGGGCTTCCCCCCTATGGCTACACCTTC.

The table lists this clonotype with a few counts. This CDR3 is CASSPRGVKLFF. The CDR3 nucleotides are TGTGCCAGCTCACCACGTGGGGTAAAACTGTTTTTT. The chain carries TRBV18 and TRBJ1-4; D is ambiguous. This CDR3 contains 12 residues. Germline V gene sequence: CDR1 KGHSH, CDR2 LQKENI. The V end lost 1 base, the J end lost 10 bases, and 7 bases lay between the germline ends.

The rearrangement links TRBV6-5 to TRBJ1-4; 7 nucleotides agree with TRBD1. This CDR3 is built from 16 residues. J was trimmed by 4 bases and V by 2 bases; bases with no gene match: 7. Germline CDR1 reads MNHEY; CDR2 reads SVGAGI. CDR3 in amino acids: CASSYRAGGGNEKLFF. Written as DNA, the CDR3 is TGTGCCAGCAGTTACCGGGCAGGGGGAGGTAATGAAAAACTGTTTTTT.

This clonotype came up a few times. J is TRBJ2-3 and V is TRBV6-6, with D unresolved. The length of the CDR3 is 16 residues. Germline V gene lookup returns CDR1 MNHNY and CDR2 SVGAGI (reference sequence). Trimming took 0 bases from V and 0 from J, leaving 10 bases between them. The chain's CDR3 is CASSYSEVPSTDTQYF. The CDR3 DNA is TGTGCCAGCAGTTACTCAGAGGTTCCTAGCACAGATACGCAGTATTTT.